This T cell receptor (beta chain) was identified in a study of blood T cell repertoires in COVID-19. Produced via immunoSEQ multiplex PCR; TCRdb's table is partial and in-frame only. The table lists more than 90,000 clones, 86% of them singletons. The V gene lost 4 bases and the J gene lost 5 bases, with 14 bases spanning the gap. The V gene's germline CDR1 is SGHDN and CDR2 FVKESK. The CDR3 consists of 14 residues. The specimen was peripheral blood. This chain links TRBV14 with TRBJ2-5; TRBD2 might be the D (5 bases). This TCR came from a man between 40 and 49 years old with acute or convalescent COVID-19. The CDR3 region has the DNA TGTGCCAGCAGCCCGATGGAGGTACGGGAGACCCAGTACTTC. It codes for CASSPMEVRETQYF.